This TCR beta chain stems from a study of T-cell reconstitution after alpha-beta-depleted transplantation in children. Library preparation (for TCRbeta) was performed with unique molecular identifiers. Each CDR3 protein is one row after TCRdb ran MiXCR on the PCR reads. The data hold around 200,000 distinct CDR3 sequences, with less than 8% observed a single time. This clonotype was seen repeatedly, ten times or more. The TCR was taken from a human donor who donated a stem cell graft to a child with Wiskott-Aldrich syndrome. Sequencing used PBMCs from the stem cell graft donor, obtained from the stem cell graft.

The CDR3, as DNA: TGTGCCAGCAGAGGCTTACGGGCTCAAGAGACCCAGTACTTC. Translation: CASRGLRAQETQYF. The chain carries TRBV7-2 and TRBJ2-5; the D is unclear. Trimming left V 6 bases short and J 2 bases short, with 13 bases between. The CDR3 is 14 amino acids. Germline V gene lookup returns CDR1 SGHTA and CDR2 FQGNSA. Looking up the rest from reference TRBV7-2 and TRBJ2-5 gives the full variable domain: GAGVSQSPSNKVTEKGKDVELRCDPISGHTALYWYRQSLGQGLEFLIYFQGNSAPDKSGLPSDRFSAERTGGSVSTLTIQRTQQEDSAVYLCASRGLRAQETQYFGPGTRLLVL.